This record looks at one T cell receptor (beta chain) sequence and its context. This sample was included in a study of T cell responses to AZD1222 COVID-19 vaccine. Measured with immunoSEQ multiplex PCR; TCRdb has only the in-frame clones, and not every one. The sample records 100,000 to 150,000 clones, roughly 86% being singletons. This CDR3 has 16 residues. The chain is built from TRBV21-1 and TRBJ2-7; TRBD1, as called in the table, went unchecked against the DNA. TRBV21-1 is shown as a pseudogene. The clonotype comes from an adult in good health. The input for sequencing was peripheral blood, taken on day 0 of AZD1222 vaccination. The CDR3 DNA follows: TGTGCCAGCAGCAAAGCGAAGAGACAGGGGAGGAACGAGCAGTACTTC. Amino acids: CASSKAKRQGRNEQYF.